The sequence of this TCR beta chain was determined in a study of cytomegalovirus exposure and HLA in healthy donors. Across the whole study: Unique TCR beta sequences numbering fewer than 130 million came from approximately 180 million T cells in an earlier analysis. Study-level points and caveats: Association of fewer than 20,000 TCR beta sequences with HLA alleles was found at 0.05 false discovery rate in a later analysis. In vitro confirmation showed three CMV-associated chains to be CMV antigen specific.

Primers included in the PCR were 60 Vbeta and 13 Jbeta primers. Original handling: Unique TCR beta chains numbered about 79 million in a later analysis, with 10 million to 14 million shared. TCRdb's copy holds only in-frame clones and misses some; the assay was immunoSEQ multiplex PCR. That table furnishes V, J and clone size, whereas the DNA furnished D and trimming. The sample has tens of thousands of clones, under 80% seen once. This clone was found once. The antigen remains unidentified. Losses at the gene ends were 8 bases for V and 3 bases for J; bases not matched to a gene: 6. The germline CDR1 and CDR2 sequences are MDHEN and SYDVKM. The CDR3 covers 13 residues.

The chain couples TRBV28 to TRBJ2-7, with TRBD1 identical over 8 bases. The TCR was taken from a woman in her fifties or sixties in good health and CMV-seropositive. The material sequenced was PBMCs. Here the CDR3 DNA reads TGTGCCAGCTGTCTCGACAGGGGCTACGAGCAGTACTTC. Its translation is CASCLDRGYEQYF.